Listed here are 13 T cell receptor beta chains from one sample, sequenced in a study of T cell repertoires in cytomegalovirus infection. TCRdb ran MiXCR on the reads and lists one entry per CDR3 protein. Of about 490,000 distinct CDR3 sequences listed, about 30% were seen once; the top ten hold less than 15%. Sample: PBMCs. These TCRs come from a human donor in good health (CMV status not recorded). Some clones in this sample may be carry-over from other donors' samples.

This clonotype occurred once. The J gene is TRBJ2-3, the V gene TRBV7-2, with D possibly TRBD2 on 5 matching bases. The CDR3 spans 16 residues. CDR1 is SGHTA, CDR2 FQGNSA, per germline. V was pared by 5 bases and J by 0 bases, with 15 bases between. This CDR3 is CASSLPAAGSTDTQYF. The CDR3, as DNA: TGTGCCAGCAGCCTGCCGGCGGCGGGTAGCACAGATACGCAGTATTTT.

The chain carries TRBV15 and TRBJ2-1; unclear D gene. Germline V gives CDR1 LNHNV, CDR2 YYDKDF (reference sequence). This CDR3 is 14 amino acids long. Trimming pared 8 bases from V and 1 base from J, leaving 12 bases between. This CDR3 is CATEDPSSYNEQFF. The CDR3 DNA is TGTGCCACCGAGGACCCATCTTCCTACAATGAGCAGTTCTTC.

This chain links TRBV28 with TRBJ2-6, with D tentatively TRBD1 (5 bases). The V end lost 5 bases, the J end lost 1 base, and 9 bases lay between the germline ends. The CDR3 consists of 15 residues. CDR1 and CDR2 (germline): MDHEN, SYDVKM. The CDR3 bases are TGTGCCAGCAGTAAGCAGGGATCTGGGGCCAACGTCCTGACTTTC. It codes for CASSKQGSGANVLTF.

V usage is TRBV7-9 and J usage is TRBJ2-1; 15 nucleotides match TRBD2. The CDR3 is 16 residues long. V shed 5 bases, J shed 7 bases, and the junction held 6 bases outside the gene matches. The germline gives CDR1 SEHNR, CDR2 FQNEAQ (reference sequence). The CDR3 DNA reads as TGTGCCAGCAGCGCCGGGACTAGCGGGAGGTCGAATGAGCAGTTCTTC. It encodes CASSAGTSGRSNEQFF.

The V gene is TRBV12-3 or TRBV12-4, the J gene TRBJ1-2; 7 bases align to TRBD1. The CDR3 is made up of 13 amino acids. J was trimmed by 4 bases and V by 8 bases; bases with no gene match: 7. CDR3 amino acids: CASFRTGVYGYTF. CDR3 coding DNA: TGTGCCAGCTTTCGGACAGGCGTCTATGGCTACACCTTC.

This clonotype was seen repeatedly, ten times or more. The rearrangement joins TRBV7-2 to TRBJ2-1; TRBD2 matches 12 bases. The CDR3 sequence is 15 residues long. Germline-derived CDR1 and CDR2 are SGHTA and FQGNSA. V was clipped by 0 bases and J by 7 bases; unmatched bases: 1. The CDR3 nucleotides read TGTGCCAGCAGCTTAGCGGGACTAGCGGGTAATGAGCAGTTCTTC. Its protein is CASSLAGLAGNEQFF. Full variable domain (missing parts from reference TRBV7-2 and TRBJ2-1): GAGVSQSPSNKVTEKGKDVELRCDPISGHTALYWYRQSLGQGLEFLIYFQGNSAPDKSGLPSDRFSAERTGGSVSTLTIQRTQQEDSAVYLCASSLAGLAGNEQFFGPGTRLTVL.

This clonotype came up many times. The chain uses TRBV7-8 and TRBJ2-2, with D uncertain. The germline V gene encodes CDR1 SGHVS and CDR2 FQNEAQ. This CDR3 has 15 residues. The V end was cut by 4 bases, the J end by 0 bases, with 9 bases between. In nucleotides, the CDR3 is TGTGCCAGCAGCTCGGCTGTTGCGAACACCGGGGAGCTGTTTTTT. This codes for CASSSAVANTGELFF. Combining the CDR3 with reference TRBV7-8 and TRBJ2-2 gives the whole variable domain GAGVSQSPRYKVAKRGQDVALRCDPISGHVSLFWYQQALGQGPEFLTYFQNEAQLDKSGLPSDRFFAERPEGSVSTLKIQRTQQEDSAVYLCASSSAVANTGELFFGEGSRLTVL.

The table lists this clonotype with a few counts. V and J are TRBV19 and TRBJ2-1, with D perhaps assigned TRBD1 or TRBD2 (5 bases each). CDR3 length: 13 residues. The germline V and J ends were trimmed by 7 bases and 4 bases, with 11 bases remaining between them. Germline assignment: CDR1 LNHDA and CDR2 SQIVND (reference sequence). CDR3 nucleotide sequence: TGTGCCAGTACCGAGGGGACGTACAATGAGCAGTTCTTC. It encodes CASTEGTYNEQFF.

The chain uses TRBV5-5 and TRBJ2-2, with D perhaps TRBD1 or TRBD2 (5 bases each). CDR3 length: 18 residues. Trimming removed 4 bases from V and 2 bases from J, with 21 bases in between. Looked up from germline, CDR1 is SGHKS and CDR2 is YYEKEE (reference sequence). As DNA, the CDR3 is TGTGCCAGCAGCCAAACCGGGACCCCAGGATTAAACACCGGGGAGCTGTTTTTT. This sequence encodes CASSQTGTPGLNTGELFF.

This clonotype was recorded at least ten times. This sequence joins TRBV7-8 and TRBJ2-7; possibly TRBD2 for D (5 bases). The V gene's germline CDR1 is SGHVS and CDR2 FQNEAQ. V was pared by 1 base and J by 0 bases, with 7 bases between. The CDR3 spans 14 residues. The CDR3 loop is CASSLGGISYEQYV. The CDR3 nucleotides read TGTGCCAGCAGCTTAGGAGGGATCTCCTACGAGCAGTACGTC.

This clonotype was seen more than once but under ten times. This rearrangement joins TRBV6-5 to TRBJ2-3, with 10 positions matching TRBD1. Per the germline V gene, CDR1 is MNHEY and CDR2 is SVGAGI. The CDR3 runs 15 residues. V shed 4 bases, J shed 9 bases, and the junction held 10 bases outside the gene matches. The CDR3 DNA follows: TGTGCCAGCAGTTCCAGACAGGGGGCAATTAGGACGCAGTATTTT. Amino acids: CASSSRQGAIRTQYF.

This chain connects TRBV12-3 or TRBV12-4 to TRBJ2-7; 9 bases line up with TRBD2. V shed 7 bases, J shed 6 bases, and the junction held 7 bases outside the gene matches. This CDR3 is built from 13 residues. CDR3 in DNA: TGTGCCAGCAACTTAGCGGGAGTCGGCGAGCAGTACTTC. Translated, it gives CASNLAGVGEQYF.

The rearrangement joins TRBV2 to TRBJ2-3, with TRBD2 matching 9 bases. Germline-derived CDR1 and CDR2 are SNHLY and FYNNEI. The CDR3 runs 15 residues. Unmatched junction bases numbered 5, after V lost 2 bases and J lost 5 bases. CDR3 region: CASSELAGGRDTQYF. The DNA of the CDR3 is TGTGCCAGCAGTGAATTGGCGGGAGGGAGAGATACGCAGTATTTT.